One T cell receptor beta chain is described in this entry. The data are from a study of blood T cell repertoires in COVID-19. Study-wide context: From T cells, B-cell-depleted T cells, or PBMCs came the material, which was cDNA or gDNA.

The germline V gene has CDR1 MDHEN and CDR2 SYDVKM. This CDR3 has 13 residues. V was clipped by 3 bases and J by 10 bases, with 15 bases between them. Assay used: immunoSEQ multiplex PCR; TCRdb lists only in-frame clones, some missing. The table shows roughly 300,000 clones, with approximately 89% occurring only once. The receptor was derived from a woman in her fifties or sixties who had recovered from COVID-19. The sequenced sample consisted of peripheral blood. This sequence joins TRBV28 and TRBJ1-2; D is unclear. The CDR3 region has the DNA TGTGCCAGCAGTTTCACAATGGCTGAACACTACACCTTC. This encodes CASSFTMAEHYTF.